This TCR beta chain emerged from a study of T cells in Graves' hyperthyroidism and ophthalmopathy. Looking at the study overall: Peripheral blood was collected at initial diagnosis, before any treatment.

TCR beta CDR3 regions were amplified from RNA. The study used the HTBI primer set for a first-round RT-PCR of the TCR CDR3. TCRdb used MiXCR to reprocess the multiplex PCR reads, holding one entry per CDR3 protein. Of 500,000 to 600,000 distinct CDR3 sequences listed, 15% to 20% are singletons. CDR1 and CDR2 (germline): MNHNS, SASEGT. The CDR3 runs 14 residues. V was pared by 4 bases and J by 5 bases, with 12 bases between. Study outcomes and limitations: Most clonotypes expanded in the thyroid (above 0.001) were also present in blood.

Uncontrolled infection, other autoimmune disease, pregnancy or lactation barred patients from enrollment. Extraction of PBMCs used roughly 10 ml of fresh peripheral blood. In regard to this clonotype: Its antigen remains unidentified.

The receptor was derived from a man aged 35-49 years with Graves' ophthalmopathy. The sequencing sample was made of blood. The chain combines TRBV6-1 with TRBJ2-1; D uncertain. CDR3 residues: CASSVSGRNNEQFF. CDR3 nucleotide sequence: TGTGCCAGCAGTGTATCGGGCAGGAACAATGAGCAGTTCTTC.